The 27 T cell receptor beta chains presented below share a single source sample, sequenced in a study of T-cell reconstitution after alpha-beta-depleted transplantation in children. During its preparation, the TCRbeta library received unique molecular identifiers. A single record per CDR3 protein comes from TCRdb applying MiXCR to the PCR reads. This table has fewer than 550,000 distinct CDR3 sequences, about a tenth appearing once. The sample consisted of PBMCs from the stem cell graft donor, taken from the stem cell graft. These receptors were obtained from a human donor who donated a stem cell graft to a child with acute myeloid leukemia.

This clonotype appeared a few times. CDR3 nucleotide sequence: TGTGCCACACGGACAGGGAACGAGCAGTACTTC. Translation gives CATRTGNEQYF. This sequence joins TRBV7-9 and TRBJ2-7, with 8 positions matching TRBD1. Germline CDR1 is SEHNR and CDR2 is FQNEAQ (reference sequence). The CDR3 is made up of 11 amino acids. With 10 bases clipped from V and 5 bases from J, the junction kept 4 bases outside the gene matches.

This clonotype was detected ten times or more. The V call is TRBV9, the J call TRBJ2-1; a weak D match, TRBD2 (5 bases). The CDR3 contains 16 residues. V was shortened by 3 bases and J by 0 bases, with 13 bases between the two germline ends. CDR1 SGDLS and CDR2 YYNGEE come from the germline V gene. DNA of the CDR3: TGTGCCAGCAGCGCTCTTTTAGCGAGCTCCTACAATGAGCAGTTCTTC. Protein product: CASSALLASSYNEQFF.

This clonotype appeared a few times. This chain connects TRBV12-3 or TRBV12-4 to TRBJ2-1; D is ambiguous. The CDR3 loop spans 12 amino acids. Trimming cost V 4 bases and J 7 bases, with 8 bases left between them. CDR3 sequence reads: CASSSTENEQFF. The CDR3, as DNA: TGTGCCAGCAGTTCCACCGAGAATGAGCAGTTCTTC.

This clonotype was detected a few times. The rearrangement joins TRBV6-1 to TRBJ2-5, with D possibly matching TRBD1 (7 bases). Trimming left V 2 bases short and J 4 bases short, with 17 bases between. CDR1 and CDR2 from the germline V gene are MNHNS and SASEGT. The CDR3 is made up of 16 amino acids. The CDR3: CASSEPTGAGRETQYF. The CDR3 DNA sequence: TGTGCCAGCAGTGAACCCACAGGGGCGGGAAGAGAGACCCAGTACTTC.

In its sample, this clonotype was seen a few times. V and J are TRBV5-1 and TRBJ2-1, with D possibly matching TRBD1 (6 bases). Looked up from germline, CDR1 is SGHRS and CDR2 is YFSETQ. The CDR3 is 15 residues long. V dropped 3 bases and J dropped 4 bases, with 14 bases sitting between them. CDR3 DNA sequence: TGCGCCAGCAGCTCCCCCAAGGACAGTTACAATGAGCAGTTCTTC. Protein product: CASSSPKDSYNEQFF. The variable domain in full, with the rest retrieved from reference TRBV5-1 and TRBJ2-1, is KAGVTQTPRYLIKTRGQQVTLSCSPISGHRSVSWYQQTPGQGLQFLFEYFSETQRNKGNFPGRFSGRQFSNSRSEMNVSTLELGDSALYLCASSSPKDSYNEQFFGPGTRLTVL.

This clonotype was found a few times. This sequence joins TRBV12-3 or TRBV12-4 and TRBJ2-3, with D perhaps TRBD1 (5 bases). The V end lost 6 bases, the J end lost 3 bases, and 16 bases lay between the germline ends. The CDR3 totals 15 residues. CDR3: CASRPVGLGTDTQYF. The CDR3 DNA is TGTGCCAGCAGGCCGGTGGGGCTGGGAACAGATACGCAGTATTTT.

Concerning this clonotype itself: Compared with germline, one end of the junction differs, possibly owing to a read error. V gene TRBV12-3 or TRBV12-4 combines with J gene TRBJ1-6, with D perhaps matching TRBD1 (5 bases). The CDR3 has 18 amino acids. This CDR3 reads CTSSFKPGGRTNGSPLHF. CDR3 coding DNA: TGTACCAGCAGTTTTAAGCCTGGGGGACGAACGAACGGTTCACCCCTCCACTTT.

Ten or more counts support this clonotype. The chain uses TRBV5-7 and TRBJ2-6, with D possibly TRBD2 on 6 matching bases. TRBV5-7 carries the ORF label, with uncertain function. Trimming took 6 bases from V and 1 from J, leaving 17 bases between them. The CDR3 spans 17 residues. CDR3 sequence: CASNPGTSTSGANVLTF. DNA of the CDR3: TGTGCCAGCAACCCCGGGACTTCGACTTCTGGGGCCAACGTCCTGACTTTC.

This clonotype has only a few counts. The rearrangement uses TRBV6-1 and TRBJ2-3; 10 nucleotides align to TRBD2. This CDR3 has 17 residues. The ends lost 2 bases at V and 6 bases at J; junction bases unmatched: 11. Germline V CDR1 and CDR2: MNHNS, SASEGT. The CDR3 DNA reads as TGTGCCAGCAGTGAAAGGAAGAGCGGGGGGGCCTGGGATACGCAGTATTTT. Its protein is CASSERKSGGAWDTQYF.

The chain carries TRBV10-2 and TRBJ1-5, with unresolved D. The V and J ends lost 5 bases and 5 bases respectively, with 10 bases between them. Germline CDR1 is WSHSY and CDR2 is SAAADI. This CDR3 has 13 amino acids. DNA for the CDR3: TGCGCCAGCAGTAGGACGCCCGATCAGCCCCAGCATTTT. Translating gives CASSRTPDQPQHF.

This clonotype came up many times. CDR3 in amino acids: CSGATWDSSKGGYTF. CDR3 sequence (DNA): TGCAGCGGTGCGACTTGGGACAGTAGTAAAGGTGGCTACACCTTC. The chain is built from TRBV29-1 and TRBJ1-2; 7 bases fit TRBD1. CDR1 and CDR2 (germline): SQVTM, ANQGSEA. The CDR3 runs to 15 residues. V dropped 7 bases and J dropped 7; count of bases not matched to a gene: 18.

The chain uses TRBV4-1 and TRBJ2-5; 10 bases fit TRBD2. This CDR3 has 17 amino acids. The V gene's germline CDR1 is MGHRA and CDR2 YSYEKL. J lost 1 base, V lost 1 base, and 6 bases had no gene match. The CDR3 nucleotides read TGCGCCAGCAGCCAAGGTCCCAGCGGGGGGGCCCAAGAGACCCAGTACTTC. Protein sequence: CASSQGPSGGAQETQYF.

This clonotype was seen ten or more times. The J gene is TRBJ1-2, the V gene TRBV29-1, with 8 bases lining up with TRBD1. Germline CDR1 SQVTM, CDR2 ANQGSEA. This CDR3 contains 13 residues. J lost 8 bases, V lost 4 bases, and 9 bases had no gene match. This CDR3 is CSVARGLGEGYTF. Written as DNA, the CDR3 is TGCAGCGTTGCCAGGGGGCTCGGAGAAGGCTACACCTTC.

The rearrangement links TRBV7-6 to TRBJ2-6; D may be TRBD1 (6 bases). CDR3 length equals 21 residues. CDR1 and CDR2 (germline): SGHVS, FNYEAQ. V lost 4 bases, J lost 0 bases, and 25 bases lay in between. This chain's CDR3 is CASSSPAVTGNGLSGANVLTF. CDR3 DNA: TGTGCCAGCAGCTCGCCAGCCGTTACAGGGAACGGCCTCTCTGGGGCCAACGTCCTGACTTTC.

The chain combines TRBV10-3 with TRBJ2-7, with TRBD2 matching over 7 bases. The CDR3 is 14 amino acids. Germline V gene sequence: CDR1 ENHRY, CDR2 SYGVKD. V shed 2 bases and J 0 bases; nucleotides not matched to a gene: 1. CDR3 loop: CAISESGNSYEQYF. Written as DNA, the CDR3 is TGTGCCATCAGTGAGAGCGGGAACTCCTACGAGCAGTACTTC.

In this sample, this clonotype turned up many times. CDR3 loop: CASSLKGADTQYF. DNA for the CDR3: TGTGCCAGCAGCTTGAAGGGTGCAGATACGCAGTATTTT. The V call is TRBV11-2, the J call TRBJ2-3, with D uncertain. Per the germline V gene, CDR1 is SGHAT and CDR2 is FQNNGV. This CDR3 has 13 residues. V lost 3 bases and J 4 bases, leaving 8 bases between the germline ends.

The chain recombines TRBV4-1 with TRBJ2-7; the D is unclear. CDR1 is MGHRA, CDR2 YSYEKL, per germline. The CDR3 has 15 residues. The V gene lost 1 base and the J gene lost 3 bases, with 13 bases spanning the gap. The CDR3 loop reads CASSQVGQADYEQYF. The CDR3 DNA reads as TGCGCCAGCAGCCAAGTAGGGCAGGCCGACTACGAGCAGTACTTC.

The chain has TRBV27 and TRBJ2-2; D remains ambiguous. The V gene lost 7 bases and the J gene lost 5 bases, with 5 bases spanning the gap. The germline V gene encodes CDR1 MNHEY and CDR2 SMNVEV (reference sequence). The CDR3 totals 11 residues. The DNA for the CDR3 is TGTGCCAGCAAAGGGACCGGGGAGCTGTTTTTT. Translation gives CASKGTGELFF.

This clonotype has a count of ten or more. This rearrangement joins TRBV18 to TRBJ2-1, with TRBD2 matching over 11 bases. This CDR3 is built from 16 residues. The J segment lost 7 bases and the V segment lost 1 base, leaving 6 bases of the junction unmatched. Germline CDR1 and CDR2: KGHSH and LQKENI. CDR3: CASSPRLAGGSNEQFF. DNA of the CDR3: TGTGCCAGCTCACCACGGCTAGCGGGAGGTTCGAATGAGCAGTTCTTC.

This clonotype was recorded a few times. J is TRBJ2-1 and V is TRBV7-8; TRBD2 aligns across 7 bases. The CDR3 has 13 amino acids. V gave up 7 bases and J gave up 6 bases; unmatched junction bases: 6. The germline V gene encodes CDR1 SGHVS and CDR2 FQNEAQ. The CDR3 spells CASTLGGSNEQFF. The CDR3, as DNA: TGTGCCAGCACTCTCGGGGGGAGCAATGAGCAGTTCTTC.

This clonotype appeared many times. The chain joins TRBV7-2 to TRBJ2-3, with no clear D. Per the germline V gene, CDR1 is SGHTA and CDR2 is FQGNSA. There are 12 residues in the CDR3. V was clipped by 5 bases and J by 6 bases, with 9 bases between them. This chain's CDR3 is CASSPPSDTQYF. CDR3 nucleotides: TGTGCCAGCAGCCCCCCCTCTGATACGCAGTATTTT.

This clonotype was counted many times. The chain joins TRBV7-2 to TRBJ2-7; 9 nucleotides match TRBD1. The V segment lost 4 bases and the J segment 6 bases; nucleotides outside the gene matches: 7. In germline, CDR1 is SGHTA, CDR2 FQGNSA. The CDR3 totals 14 residues. Here the CDR3 DNA reads TGTGCCAGCAGCTCGGGGACAGGGATTACCGAGCAGTACTTC. It is translated as CASSSGTGITEQYF.

This clonotype was recorded a few times. The J gene is TRBJ2-7, the V gene TRBV3-1; no reliable D call. Germline values: CDR1 LGHDT, CDR2 YNNKEL (reference sequence). The CDR3 runs to 15 residues. Trimming removed 0 bases from V and 2 bases from J, with 11 bases in between. The CDR3 DNA sequence: TGTGCCAGCAGCCAAGACTGGCGGCCGACCTACGAGCAGTACTTC. This codes for CASSQDWRPTYEQYF.

Only a few counts were recorded for this clonotype. The chain carries TRBV12-3 or TRBV12-4 and TRBJ2-1; 7 nucleotides agree with TRBD2. J lost 5 bases, V lost 5 bases, and 12 bases had no gene match. The CDR3 extends over 16 amino acids. CDR3 sequence: CASSPTRGGPHNEQFF. DNA for the CDR3: TGTGCCAGCAGTCCCACAAGGGGAGGGCCGCACAATGAGCAGTTCTTC.

This clonotype has just a few counts. The V gene is TRBV11-2, the J gene TRBJ2-2; 10 nucleotides align to TRBD2. The CDR3 is 15 amino acids. J was trimmed by 3 bases and V by 6 bases; bases with no gene match: 4. Germline V gene data show CDR1 as SGHAT and CDR2 as FQNNGV. The DNA for the CDR3 is TGTGCCAGCAGGAAGCGGGGGGGCGACACCGGGGAGCTGTTTTTT. Protein: CASRKRGGDTGELFF.

The chain recombines TRBV6-5 with TRBJ2-7; D may be TRBD1 or TRBD2 (5 bases each). V lost 2 bases to trimming and J lost 7 bases, with 18 bases between them. Germline V gives CDR1 MNHEY, CDR2 SVGAGI. This CDR3 spans 15 amino acids. This CDR3 is CASSYNQGSGGEQYV. The CDR3 DNA is TGTGCCAGCAGTTACAACCAGGGAAGCGGCGGGGAGCAGTACGTC.

There are a few counts of this clonotype. This chain uses TRBV20-1 with TRBJ2-1; D possibly matches TRBD1 or TRBD2 (5 bases each). V gave up 1 base and J gave up 7 bases, with 14 bases separating them. The CDR3 covers 14 residues. Germline CDR1 reads DFQATT; CDR2 reads SNEGSKA (reference sequence). CDR3 nucleotides: TGCAGTGCTAGAGTAGGGGACGGGACGAATGAGCAGTTCTTC. It yields the protein CSARVGDGTNEQFF.